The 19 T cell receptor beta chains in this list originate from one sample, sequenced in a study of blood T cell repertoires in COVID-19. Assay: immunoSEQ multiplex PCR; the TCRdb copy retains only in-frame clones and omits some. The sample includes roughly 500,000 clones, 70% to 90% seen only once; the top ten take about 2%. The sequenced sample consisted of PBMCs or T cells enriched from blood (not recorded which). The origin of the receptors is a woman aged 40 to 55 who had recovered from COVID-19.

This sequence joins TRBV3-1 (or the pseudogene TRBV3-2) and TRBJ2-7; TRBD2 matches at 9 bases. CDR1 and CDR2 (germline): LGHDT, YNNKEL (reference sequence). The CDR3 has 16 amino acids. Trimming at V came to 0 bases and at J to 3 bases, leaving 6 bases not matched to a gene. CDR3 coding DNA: TGTGCCAGCAGCCAAGAAGATAGCGGGAGCGTCTACGAGCAGTACTTC. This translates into CASSQEDSGSVYEQYF.

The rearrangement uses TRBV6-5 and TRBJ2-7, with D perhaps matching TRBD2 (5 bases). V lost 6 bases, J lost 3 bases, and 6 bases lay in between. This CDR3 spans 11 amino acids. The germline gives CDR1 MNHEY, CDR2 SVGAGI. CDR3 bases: TGTGCCAGCAGACGGGACTACGAGCAGTACTTC. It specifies CASRRDYEQYF.

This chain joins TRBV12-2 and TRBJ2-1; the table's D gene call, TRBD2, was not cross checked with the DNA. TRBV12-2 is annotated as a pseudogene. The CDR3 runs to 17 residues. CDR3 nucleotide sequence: TGTGCAAGTCGCTTAGCGGTCGGGGAGGTAGGCTACAATGAGCAGTTCTTC. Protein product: CASRLAVGEVGYNEQFF.

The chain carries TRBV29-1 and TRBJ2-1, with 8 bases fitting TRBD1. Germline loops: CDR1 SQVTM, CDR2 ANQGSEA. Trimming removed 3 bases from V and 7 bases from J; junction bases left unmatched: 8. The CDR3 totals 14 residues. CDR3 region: CSVDRTGPGNEQFF. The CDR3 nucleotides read TGCAGCGTTGACCGGACAGGGCCGGGTAATGAGCAGTTCTTC.

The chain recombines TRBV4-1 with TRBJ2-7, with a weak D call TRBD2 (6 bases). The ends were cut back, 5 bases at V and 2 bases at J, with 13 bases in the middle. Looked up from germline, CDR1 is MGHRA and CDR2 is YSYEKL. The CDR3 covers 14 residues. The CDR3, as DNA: TGCGCCAGCAGCGGTCGAGCGGGCCCCTACGAGCAGTACTTC. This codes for CASSGRAGPYEQYF.

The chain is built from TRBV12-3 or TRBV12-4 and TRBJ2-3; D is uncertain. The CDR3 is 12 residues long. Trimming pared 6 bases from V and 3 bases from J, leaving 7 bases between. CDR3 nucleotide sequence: TGTGCCAGCAGACTCCGTACAGATACGCAGTATTTT. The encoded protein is CASRLRTDTQYF.

Here the CDR3 DNA reads TGTGCCAGCAGCTTTCCGGGACAGGGGCCGGGGGAGCAGTACTTC. It translates to CASSFPGQGPGEQYF. The rearrangement uses TRBV14 and TRBJ2-7; 10 bases agree with TRBD1. After removal of 5 bases from V and 7 bases from J, the junction contained 11 bases not matched to a gene. Germline lookup yields CDR1 SGHDN and CDR2 FVKESK. The length of the CDR3 is 15 residues.

The CDR3 protein is CAIQVAGNTIYF. The CDR3 DNA is TGTGCCATACAGGTTGCTGGAAACACCATATATTTT. The chain couples TRBV12-3 or TRBV12-4 to TRBJ1-3, with D possibly matching TRBD1 (5 bases). The length of the CDR3 is 12 residues. The germline V and J ends were trimmed by 10 bases and 2 bases, with 9 bases remaining between them.

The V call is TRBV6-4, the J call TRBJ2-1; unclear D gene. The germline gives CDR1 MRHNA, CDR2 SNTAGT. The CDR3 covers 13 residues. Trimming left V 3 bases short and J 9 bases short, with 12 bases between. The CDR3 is CASSEFGTGEQFF. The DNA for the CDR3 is TGTGCCAGCAGTGAATTCGGTACTGGTGAGCAGTTCTTC.

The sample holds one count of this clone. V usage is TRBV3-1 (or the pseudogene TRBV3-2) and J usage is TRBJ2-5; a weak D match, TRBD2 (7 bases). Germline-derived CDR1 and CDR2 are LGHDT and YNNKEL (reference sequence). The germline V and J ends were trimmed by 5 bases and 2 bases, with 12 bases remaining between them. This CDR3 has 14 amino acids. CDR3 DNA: TGTGCCAGCAGCGAGGGGGGGGAACAAGAGACCCAGTACTTC. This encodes CASSEGGEQETQYF.

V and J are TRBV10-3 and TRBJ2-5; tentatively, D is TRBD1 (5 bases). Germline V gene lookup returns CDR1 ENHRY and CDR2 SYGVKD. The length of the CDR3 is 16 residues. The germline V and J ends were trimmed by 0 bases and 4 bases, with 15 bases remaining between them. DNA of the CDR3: TGTGCCATCAGTGAGTCGGTTGGGAAGGGGCCAGAGACCCAGTACTTC. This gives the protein CAISESVGKGPETQYF.

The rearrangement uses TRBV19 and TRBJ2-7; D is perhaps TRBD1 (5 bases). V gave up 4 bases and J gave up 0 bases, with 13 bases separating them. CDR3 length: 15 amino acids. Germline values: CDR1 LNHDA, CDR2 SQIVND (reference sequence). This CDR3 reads CASSTTGSGSYEQYF. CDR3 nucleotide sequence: TGTGCCAGTAGTACAACAGGTTCGGGCTCCTACGAGCAGTACTTC.

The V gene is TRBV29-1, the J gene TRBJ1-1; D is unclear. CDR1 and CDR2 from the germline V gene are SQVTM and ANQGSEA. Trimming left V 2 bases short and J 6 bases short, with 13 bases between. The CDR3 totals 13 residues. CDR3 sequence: CSVERLSAPEAFF. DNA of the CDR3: TGCAGCGTTGAACGGTTATCTGCCCCTGAAGCTTTCTTT.

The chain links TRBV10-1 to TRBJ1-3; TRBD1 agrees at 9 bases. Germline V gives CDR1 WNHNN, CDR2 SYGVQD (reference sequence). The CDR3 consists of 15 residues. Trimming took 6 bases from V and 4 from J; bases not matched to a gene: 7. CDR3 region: CASSRTGAEGNTIYF. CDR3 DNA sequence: TGCGCCAGCAGCCGGACAGGGGCGGAAGGAAACACCATATATTTT.

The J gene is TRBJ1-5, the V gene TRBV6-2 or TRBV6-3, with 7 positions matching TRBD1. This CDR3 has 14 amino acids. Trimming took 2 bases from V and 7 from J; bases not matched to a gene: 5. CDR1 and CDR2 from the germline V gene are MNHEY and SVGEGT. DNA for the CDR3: TGTGCCAGCAGTTACGTAGACAGGGCCCAGCCCCAGCATTTT. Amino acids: CASSYVDRAQPQHF.

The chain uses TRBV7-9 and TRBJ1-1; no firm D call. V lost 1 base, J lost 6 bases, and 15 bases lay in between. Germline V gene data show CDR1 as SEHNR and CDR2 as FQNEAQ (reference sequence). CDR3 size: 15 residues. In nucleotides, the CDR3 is TGTGCCAGCAGCTTAGTGGTAGGAGTTACACCTGAAGCTTTCTTT. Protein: CASSLVVGVTPEAFF.

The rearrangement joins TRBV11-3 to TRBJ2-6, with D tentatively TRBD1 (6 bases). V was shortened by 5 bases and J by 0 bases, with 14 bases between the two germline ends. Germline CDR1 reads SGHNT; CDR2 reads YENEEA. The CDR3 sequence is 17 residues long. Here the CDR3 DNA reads TGTGCCAGCAGCCCCACAGGGCTTAGCTCTGGGGCCAACGTCCTGACTTTC. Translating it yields CASSPTGLSSGANVLTF.

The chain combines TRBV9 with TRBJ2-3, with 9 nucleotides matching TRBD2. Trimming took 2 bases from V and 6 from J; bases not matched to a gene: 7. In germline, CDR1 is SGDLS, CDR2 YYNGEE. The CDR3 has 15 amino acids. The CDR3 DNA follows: TGTGCCAGCAGCGTGATAGCGGGAGCGAGGGATACGCAGTATTTT. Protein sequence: CASSVIAGARDTQYF.

The CDR3 bases are TGTGCCAGCAGCCAAGCGACAGAACCTAATTCACCCCTCCACTTT. Translation gives CASSQATEPNSPLHF. The chain links TRBV14 to TRBJ1-6; D possibly corresponds to TRBD1 (5 bases). The germline V and J ends were trimmed by 1 base and 6 bases, with 10 bases remaining between them. This CDR3 has 15 residues. Germline V lookup: CDR1 SGHDN, CDR2 FVKESK. Combining the CDR3 with reference TRBV14 and TRBJ1-6 gives the whole variable domain EAGVTQFPSHSVIEKGQTVTLRCDPISGHDNLYWYRRVMGKEIKFLLHFVKESKQDESGMPNNRFLAERTGGTYSTLKVQPAELEDSGVYFCASSQATEPNSPLHFGNGTRLTVT.